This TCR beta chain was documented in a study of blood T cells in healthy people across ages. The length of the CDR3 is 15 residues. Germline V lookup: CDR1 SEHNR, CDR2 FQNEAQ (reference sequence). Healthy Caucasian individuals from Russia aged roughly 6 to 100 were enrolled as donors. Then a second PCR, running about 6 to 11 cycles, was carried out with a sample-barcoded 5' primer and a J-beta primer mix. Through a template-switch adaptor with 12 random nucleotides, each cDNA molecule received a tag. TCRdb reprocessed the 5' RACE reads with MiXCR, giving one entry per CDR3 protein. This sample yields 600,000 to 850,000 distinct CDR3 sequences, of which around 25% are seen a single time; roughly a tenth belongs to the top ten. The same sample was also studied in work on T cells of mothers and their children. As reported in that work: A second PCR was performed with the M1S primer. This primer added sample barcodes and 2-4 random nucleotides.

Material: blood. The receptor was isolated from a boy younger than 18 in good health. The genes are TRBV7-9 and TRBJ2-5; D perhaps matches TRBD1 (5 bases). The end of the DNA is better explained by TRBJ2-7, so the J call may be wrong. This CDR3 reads CASSLGAGSAHEQYF. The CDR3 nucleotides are TGTGCCAGCAGCCTAGGGGCAGGATCGGCCCACGAGCAGTACTTC.